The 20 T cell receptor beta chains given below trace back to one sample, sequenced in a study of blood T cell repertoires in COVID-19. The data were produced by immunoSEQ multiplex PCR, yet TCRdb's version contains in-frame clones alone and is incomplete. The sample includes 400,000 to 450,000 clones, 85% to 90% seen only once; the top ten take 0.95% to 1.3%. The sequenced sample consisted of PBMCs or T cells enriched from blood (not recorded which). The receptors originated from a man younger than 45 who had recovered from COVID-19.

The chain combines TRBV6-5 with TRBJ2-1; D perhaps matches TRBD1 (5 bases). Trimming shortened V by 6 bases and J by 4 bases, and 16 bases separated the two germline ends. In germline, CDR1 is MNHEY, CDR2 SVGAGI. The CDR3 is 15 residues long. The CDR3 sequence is CASSSDVGLYNEQFF. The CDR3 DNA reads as TGTGCCAGCAGCTCTGACGTGGGGCTATACAATGAGCAGTTCTTC.

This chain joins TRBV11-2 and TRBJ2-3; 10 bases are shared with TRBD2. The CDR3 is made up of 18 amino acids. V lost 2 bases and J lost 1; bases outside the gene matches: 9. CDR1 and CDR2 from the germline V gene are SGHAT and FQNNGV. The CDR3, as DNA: TGTGCCAGCAGCTTATCAGCGGGAGGGCAAATTGGCACAGATACGCAGTATTTT. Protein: CASSLSAGGQIGTDTQYF.

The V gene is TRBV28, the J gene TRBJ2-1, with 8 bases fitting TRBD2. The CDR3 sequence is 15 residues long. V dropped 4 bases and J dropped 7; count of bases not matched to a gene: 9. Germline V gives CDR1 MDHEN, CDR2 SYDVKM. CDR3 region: CASSSQRELVNEQFF. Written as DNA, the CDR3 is TGTGCCAGCAGTTCTCAGCGGGAGTTGGTAAATGAGCAGTTCTTC.

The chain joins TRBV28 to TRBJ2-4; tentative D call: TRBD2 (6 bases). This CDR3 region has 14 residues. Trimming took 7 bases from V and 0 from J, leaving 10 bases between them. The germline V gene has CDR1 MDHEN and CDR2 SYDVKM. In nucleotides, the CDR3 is TGTGCCAGCACCCCGGGACTAGCCAAAAACATTCAGTACTTC. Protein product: CASTPGLAKNIQYF.

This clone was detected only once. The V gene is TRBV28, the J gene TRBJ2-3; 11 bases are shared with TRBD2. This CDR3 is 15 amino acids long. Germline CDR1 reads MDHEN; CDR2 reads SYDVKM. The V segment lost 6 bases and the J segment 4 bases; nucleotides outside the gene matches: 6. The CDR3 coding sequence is TGTGCCAGCAGGTTAGCGGGAGGGCCCCCAGATACGCAGTATTTT. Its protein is CASRLAGGPPDTQYF.

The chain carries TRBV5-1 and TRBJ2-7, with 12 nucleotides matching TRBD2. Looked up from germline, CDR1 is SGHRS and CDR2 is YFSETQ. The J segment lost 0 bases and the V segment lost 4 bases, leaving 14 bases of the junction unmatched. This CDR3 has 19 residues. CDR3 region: CASSAKLAGGLFSSYEQYF. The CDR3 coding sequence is TGCGCCAGCAGCGCAAAACTAGCGGGAGGCCTCTTCAGCTCCTACGAGCAGTACTTC. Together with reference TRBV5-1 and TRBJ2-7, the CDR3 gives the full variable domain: KAGVTQTPRYLIKTRGQQVTLSCSPISGHRSVSWYQQTPGQGLQFLFEYFSETQRNKGNFPGRFSGRQFSNSRSEMNVSTLELGDSALYLCASSAKLAGGLFSSYEQYFGPGTRLTVT.

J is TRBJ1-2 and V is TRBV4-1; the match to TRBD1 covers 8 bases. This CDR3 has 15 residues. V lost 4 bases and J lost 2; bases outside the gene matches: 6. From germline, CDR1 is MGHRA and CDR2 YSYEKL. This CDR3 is CASSPLGTGNYGYTF. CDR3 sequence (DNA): TGCGCCAGCAGCCCCCTGGGGACAGGCAACTATGGCTACACCTTC.

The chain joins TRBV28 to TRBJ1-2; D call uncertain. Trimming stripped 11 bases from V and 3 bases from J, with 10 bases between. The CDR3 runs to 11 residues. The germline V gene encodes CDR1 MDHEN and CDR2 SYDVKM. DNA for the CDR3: TGTGCCTGTTCGGGTTACTATGGCTACACCTTC. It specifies CACSGYYGYTF.

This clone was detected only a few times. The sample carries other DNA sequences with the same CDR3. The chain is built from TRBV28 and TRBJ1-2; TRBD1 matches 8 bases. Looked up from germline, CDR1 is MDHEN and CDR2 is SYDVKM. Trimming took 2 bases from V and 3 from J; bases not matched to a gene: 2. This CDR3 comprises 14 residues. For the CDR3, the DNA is TGTGCCAGCAGTTTAACAGGGGGTGACTATGGCTACACCTTC. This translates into CASSLTGGDYGYTF.

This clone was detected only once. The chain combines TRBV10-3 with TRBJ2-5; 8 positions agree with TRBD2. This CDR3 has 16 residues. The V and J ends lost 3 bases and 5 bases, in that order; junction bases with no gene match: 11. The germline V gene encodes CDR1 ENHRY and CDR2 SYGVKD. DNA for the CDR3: TGTGCCATCAGTGACCCCCCGGGGGGGCAGGGGGAGACCCAGTACTTC. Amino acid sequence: CAISDPPGGQGETQYF.

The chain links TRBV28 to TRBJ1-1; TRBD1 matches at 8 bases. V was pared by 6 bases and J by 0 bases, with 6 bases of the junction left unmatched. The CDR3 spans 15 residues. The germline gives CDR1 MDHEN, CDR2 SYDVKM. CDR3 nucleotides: TGTGCCAGCAGCTCACTGACAGGGGTGAACACTGAAGCTTTCTTT. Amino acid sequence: CASSSLTGVNTEAFF.

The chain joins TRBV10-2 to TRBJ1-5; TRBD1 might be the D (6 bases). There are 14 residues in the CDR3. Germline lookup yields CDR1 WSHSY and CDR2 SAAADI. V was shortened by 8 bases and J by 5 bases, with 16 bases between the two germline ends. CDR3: CASLPSRGDQPQHF. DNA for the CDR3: TGCGCCAGCCTTCCTTCCAGGGGCGATCAGCCCCAGCATTTT.

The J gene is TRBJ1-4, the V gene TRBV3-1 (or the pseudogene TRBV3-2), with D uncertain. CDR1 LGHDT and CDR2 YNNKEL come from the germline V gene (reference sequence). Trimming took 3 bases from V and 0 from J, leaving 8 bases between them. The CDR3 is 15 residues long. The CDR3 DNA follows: TGTGCCAGCAGCCATTCCACAACAACTAATGAAAAACTGTTTTTT. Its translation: CASSHSTTTNEKLFF.

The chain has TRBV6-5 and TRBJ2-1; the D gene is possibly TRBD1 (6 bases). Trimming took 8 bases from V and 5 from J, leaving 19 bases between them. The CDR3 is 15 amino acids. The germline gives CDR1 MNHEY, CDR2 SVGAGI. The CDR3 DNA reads TGTGCCAGCGGGGCAGAGAGGGGGAACCACAATGAGCAGTTCTTC. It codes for CASGAERGNHNEQFF.

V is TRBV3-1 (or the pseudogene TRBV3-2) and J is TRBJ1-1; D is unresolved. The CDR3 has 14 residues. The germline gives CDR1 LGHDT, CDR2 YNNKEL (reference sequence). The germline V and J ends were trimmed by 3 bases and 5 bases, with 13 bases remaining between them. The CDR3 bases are TGTGCCAGCAGCCACCGGGAAATTACTACTGAAGCTTTCTTT. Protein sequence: CASSHREITTEAFF.

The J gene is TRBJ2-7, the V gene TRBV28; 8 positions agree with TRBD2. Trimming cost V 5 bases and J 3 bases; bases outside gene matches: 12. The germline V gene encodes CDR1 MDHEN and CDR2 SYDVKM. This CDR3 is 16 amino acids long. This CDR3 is CASSPYKGLGHYEQYF. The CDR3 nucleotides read TGTGCCAGCAGTCCCTATAAGGGACTAGGCCACTACGAGCAGTACTTC.

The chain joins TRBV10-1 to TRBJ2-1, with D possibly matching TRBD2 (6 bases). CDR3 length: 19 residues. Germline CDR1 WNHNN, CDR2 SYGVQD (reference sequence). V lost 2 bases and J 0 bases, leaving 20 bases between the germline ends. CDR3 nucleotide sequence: TGCGCCAGCAGTGAGATCCCGGGAGCGGTTGGAAGCTCCTACAATGAGCAGTTCTTC. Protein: CASSEIPGAVGSSYNEQFF.

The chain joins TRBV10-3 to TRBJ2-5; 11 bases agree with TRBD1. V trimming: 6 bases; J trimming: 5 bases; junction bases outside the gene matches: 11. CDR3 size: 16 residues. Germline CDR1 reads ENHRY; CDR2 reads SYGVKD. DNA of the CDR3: TGTGCCATCAGGAGGACAGGGGGCTTTGGGAGGGAGACCCAGTACTTC. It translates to CAIRRTGGFGRETQYF.

The CDR3 DNA reads as TGTGCCAGCTCACCACGGGGACAATCTCCCGCCATATCCAAAAACATTCAGTACTTC. It specifies CASSPRGQSPAISKNIQYF. The V call is TRBV18, the J call TRBJ2-4, with D perhaps matching TRBD1 (6 bases). Germline V CDR1 and CDR2: KGHSH, LQKENI. This CDR3 has 19 amino acids. V was pared by 1 base and J by 2 bases, with 21 bases between. Filled out from reference TRBV18 and TRBJ2-4, the complete variable domain reads NAGVMQNPRHLVRRRGQEARLRCSPMKGHSHVYWYRQLPEEGLKFMVYLQKENIIDESGMPKERFSAEFPKEGPSILRIQQVVRGDSAAYFCASSPRGQSPAISKNIQYFGAGTRLSVL.

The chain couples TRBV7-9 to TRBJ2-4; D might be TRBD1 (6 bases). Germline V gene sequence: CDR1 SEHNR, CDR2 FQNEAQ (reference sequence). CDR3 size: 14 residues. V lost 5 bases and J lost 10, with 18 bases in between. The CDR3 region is CASSQRVLGAIQYF. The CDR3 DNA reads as TGTGCCAGCAGCCAAAGGGTTCTGGGGGCAATTCAGTACTTC.